These 32 T cell receptor beta chains originate from one sample sequenced in a study of human T cells and chemical hapten exposure. TCRdb reprocessed the RACE reads via MiXCR and lists one record per CDR3 protein. The data show more than 35,000 distinct CDR3 sequences, roughly an eighth seen once. Documented time point: patch test 3, about 24 weeks after DPC sensitization. Treatment indicated: therapeutic diphenylcyclopropenone sensitization with weekly scalp DPC. Total RNA came from unfractionated whole blood. The sequencing here drew on whole blood, taken in connection with sensitization to the hapten diphenylcyclopropenone (DPC). The receptors shown here come from a woman in her forties with alopecia areata. Some clones in this sample may be carry-over from other donors' samples.

This clonotype has more than one count but fewer than ten. V usage is TRBV10-3 and J usage is TRBJ2-2; 9 nucleotides match TRBD1. This CDR3 is 15 amino acids long. V was clipped by 6 bases and J by 5 bases; unmatched bases: 7. Germline V gene data show CDR1 as ENHRY and CDR2 as SYGVKD. The CDR3 DNA sequence: TGTGCCATCAGCGTTACCGGGACAGGGACCGGGGAGCTGTTTTTT. This codes for CAISVTGTGTGELFF.

This chain joins TRBV10-3 and TRBJ1-1; TRBD1 might be the D (6 bases). V gave up 3 bases and J gave up 0 bases, with 8 bases separating them. CDR1 and CDR2 from the germline V gene are ENHRY and SYGVKD. CDR3 length: 14 amino acids. The CDR3 sequence: CAISDGGLNTEAFF. The CDR3, as DNA: TGTGCCATCAGTGACGGGGGCTTGAACACTGAAGCTTTCTTT.

There are a few counts of this clonotype. The J gene is TRBJ1-1, the V gene TRBV10-1; weak D call: TRBD1 (5 bases). The CDR3 runs to 14 residues. Germline CDR1 WNHNN, CDR2 SYGVQD (reference sequence). Trimming removed 5 bases from V and 4 bases from J, with 14 bases in between. CDR3: CASSPQYGGTEAFF. In DNA form, the CDR3 reads TGCGCCAGCAGTCCCCAGTATGGGGGCACTGAAGCTTTCTTT.

This sequence joins TRBV4-1 and TRBJ1-2; no definite D call. The germline V gene encodes CDR1 MGHRA and CDR2 YSYEKL. Trimming removed 1 base from V and 4 bases from J, with 13 bases in between. This CDR3 is 15 amino acids long. CDR3 bases: TGCGCCAGCAGCCAAGCCACTAGCGGGAGCTATGGCTACACCTTC. Encoded protein: CASSQATSGSYGYTF.

A few counts support this clonotype. The CDR3 DNA reads as TGTGCCAGCAGCTTCTTCGGAGGGAGCACCGGGGAGCTGTTTTTT. It yields the protein CASSFFGGSTGELFF. This chain connects TRBV7-2 to TRBJ2-2, with D possibly matching TRBD2 (6 bases). Trimming shortened V by 3 bases and J by 4 bases, and 12 bases separated the two germline ends. The CDR3 sequence is 15 residues long. Germline V gives CDR1 SGHTA, CDR2 FQGNSA.

The CDR3: CASSQEGRGYNEQFF. The CDR3 nucleotides are TGCGCCAGCAGCCAAGAGGGCAGGGGATACAATGAGCAGTTCTTC. V is TRBV4-3 and J is TRBJ2-1; weak D call: TRBD1 (6 bases). Germline V gene sequence: CDR1 LGHNA, CDR2 YSLEER. The germline V and J ends were trimmed by 0 bases and 4 bases, with 10 bases remaining between them. CDR3 size: 15 residues.

This clonotype has only a few counts. V and J are TRBV3-1 and TRBJ2-7, with a possible D match to TRBD1 (5 bases). From germline, CDR1 is LGHDT and CDR2 YNNKEL (reference sequence). The CDR3 has 15 amino acids. Trimming took 5 bases from V and 7 from J, leaving 21 bases between them. The CDR3 loop reads CASSARTWNLGEQYF. For the CDR3, the DNA is TGTGCCAGCAGCGCCCGGACATGGAACCTCGGGGAGCAGTACTTC.

This clonotype has more than one count but fewer than ten. The rearrangement links TRBV29-1 to TRBJ1-3; TRBD1 matches at 7 bases. V lost 4 bases to trimming and J lost 1 base; unmatched junction nucleotides: 4. CDR3 length equals 14 residues. From germline, CDR1 is SQVTM and CDR2 ANQGSEA. This chain's CDR3 is CSVARGLSGNTIYF. The CDR3 DNA is TGCAGCGTTGCAAGGGGGCTGTCTGGAAACACCATATATTTT.

This clonotype was observed at least ten times. This chain connects TRBV7-2 to TRBJ1-6; D is undetermined. From germline, CDR1 is SGHTA and CDR2 FQGNSA. This CDR3 comprises 13 residues. V was cut by 5 bases and J by 5 bases, with 7 bases left in between. CDR3 protein: CASSIGNNSPLHF. The CDR3 DNA reads TGTGCCAGCAGCATCGGGAATAATTCACCCCTCCACTTT.

This clonotype was counted many times. V usage is TRBV2 and J usage is TRBJ2-3, with 11 bases lining up with TRBD2. Germline CDR1 and CDR2: SNHLY and FYNNEI. Germline trimming cut 3 bases from V and 5 bases from J; bases unmatched to any gene: 10. This CDR3 contains 17 residues. Here the CDR3 DNA reads TGTGCCAGCAGTGACCTTCGACTAGCGGGGACGGGAGATACGCAGTATTTT. Translated: CASSDLRLAGTGDTQYF. Full variable domain (remainder filled in from reference TRBV2 and TRBJ2-3): EPEVTQTPSHQVTQMGQEVILRCVPISNHLYFYWYRQILGQKVEFLVSFYNNEISEKSEIFDDQFSVERPDGSNFTLKIRSTKLEDSAMYFCASSDLRLAGTGDTQYFGPGTRLTVL.

This chain uses TRBV6-4 with TRBJ2-3; tentatively, D is TRBD1 (6 bases). Germline CDR1 reads MRHNA; CDR2 reads SNTAGT. V shed 6 bases and J shed 0 bases, with 13 bases lying between them. The CDR3 is 15 residues long. For the CDR3, the DNA is TGTGCCAGCAGCAGGACAGCTTATAGCACAGATACGCAGTATTTT. The encoded protein is CASSRTAYSTDTQYF.

This clonotype showed up just a few times. J is TRBJ2-1 and V is TRBV20-1, with 9 bases identical to TRBD2. Unmatched junction bases numbered 3, after V lost 5 bases and J lost 7 bases. The CDR3 loop spans 12 amino acids. The germline V gene has CDR1 DFQATT and CDR2 SNEGSKA (reference sequence). CDR3 region: CSAGLARNEQFF. CDR3 coding DNA: TGCAGTGCTGGACTAGCGAGGAATGAGCAGTTCTTC.

V is TRBV9 and J is TRBJ2-2, with 7 bases that match TRBD2. The CDR3 totals 14 residues. Germline V gene data show CDR1 as SGDLS and CDR2 as YYNGEE. V lost 1 base and J lost 5; bases outside the gene matches: 2. CDR3 amino acids: CASSVPLATGELFF. The CDR3 DNA sequence: TGTGCCAGCAGCGTACCACTAGCGACCGGGGAGCTGTTTTTT.

This clonotype was recorded many times. The chain couples TRBV5-5 to TRBJ2-5; 9 nucleotides align to TRBD2. This CDR3 spans 17 amino acids. The V gene's germline CDR1 is SGHKS and CDR2 YYEKEE (reference sequence). The trim removed 2 bases at V and 2 bases at J, leaving 10 bases unmatched. CDR3 region: CASSFGYSGGFQETQYF. The CDR3 coding sequence is TGTGCCAGCAGCTTTGGGTACAGCGGGGGGTTTCAAGAGACCCAGTACTTC. Supplemented by reference TRBV5-5 and TRBJ2-5, the full variable domain reads DAGVTQSPTHLIKTRGQQVTLRCSPISGHKSVSWYQQVLGQGPQFIFQYYEKEERGRGNFPDRFSARQFPNYSSELNVNALLLGDSALYLCASSFGYSGGFQETQYFGPGTRLLVL.

In its sample, this clonotype was seen many times. The V and J genes are TRBV27 and TRBJ2-7; TRBD1 aligns across 9 bases. The germline CDR1 and CDR2 sequences are MNHEY and SMNVEV (reference sequence). The J segment lost 6 bases and the V segment lost 6 bases, leaving 12 bases of the junction unmatched. The CDR3 contains 15 residues. The CDR3 sequence is CASRGGQGPSGEQYF. The CDR3, as DNA: TGTGCCAGCAGGGGGGGACAGGGCCCCTCGGGCGAGCAGTACTTC.

The chain has TRBV10-2 and TRBJ2-5; D is unresolved. This CDR3 has 12 amino acids. V was pared by 6 bases and J by 5 bases, with 10 bases between. CDR1 is WSHSY, CDR2 SAAADI, per germline. This CDR3 reads CASRGLVETQYF. CDR3 in DNA: TGCGCCAGCAGAGGGCTAGTGGAGACCCAGTACTTC.

The table lists this clonotype with many counts. The chain links TRBV29-1 to TRBJ2-1; 7 positions agree with TRBD1. In germline, CDR1 is SQVTM, CDR2 ANQGSEA. This CDR3 contains 14 residues. Germline trimming cut 6 bases from V and 5 bases from J; bases unmatched to any gene: 10. Here the CDR3 reads CSVATGERNNEQFF. In DNA form, the CDR3 reads TGCAGCGTAGCCACAGGGGAACGTAACAATGAGCAGTTCTTC.

The rearrangement links TRBV20-1 to TRBJ2-3; 8 bases line up with TRBD2. The J segment lost 2 bases and the V segment lost 3 bases, leaving 7 bases of the junction unmatched. The CDR3 is 15 amino acids. CDR1 DFQATT and CDR2 SNEGSKA come from the germline V gene (reference sequence). In DNA form, the CDR3 reads TGCAGTGCTAGTGGTACTAGCGGATACACAGATACGCAGTATTTT. Amino acids: CSASGTSGYTDTQYF.

At least ten counts were recorded for this clonotype. The V call is TRBV27, the J call TRBJ2-1; D perhaps matches TRBD2 (6 bases). Germline assignment: CDR1 MNHEY and CDR2 SMNVEV (reference sequence). The CDR3 is made up of 14 amino acids. The V gene lost 4 bases and the J gene lost 0 bases, with 7 bases spanning the gap. The CDR3 coding sequence is TGTGCCAGCAGTTACGGGAGCTCCTACAATGAGCAGTTCTTC. Amino acids: CASSYGSSYNEQFF.

This clonotype was observed a few times. This chain joins TRBV7-9 and TRBJ2-7; D is possibly TRBD2 (5 bases). CDR1 and CDR2 (germline): SEHNR, FQNEAQ (reference sequence). V lost 5 bases, J lost 4 bases, and 12 bases lay in between. The CDR3 runs 13 residues. The CDR3 reads CASSPGLEYEQYF. CDR3 bases: TGTGCCAGCAGCCCCGGACTGGAATACGAGCAGTACTTC.

The CDR3 DNA reads TGTGCCAGCAGTTTGTCGGCCTCAGGGGTTTACGAGCAGTACTTC. It encodes CASSLSASGVYEQYF. The chain joins TRBV28 to TRBJ2-7; a weak D match, TRBD1 (6 bases). The germline CDR1 and CDR2 sequences are MDHEN and SYDVKM. The CDR3 sequence is 15 residues long. V lost 3 bases and J lost 4, with 16 bases in between.

This clonotype was counted at least ten times. The chain uses TRBV3-1 and TRBJ2-1, with D possibly TRBD2 on 6 matching bases. Germline V lookup: CDR1 LGHDT, CDR2 YNNKEL (reference sequence). The CDR3 totals 15 residues. V was clipped by 0 bases and J by 7 bases, with 13 bases between them. The DNA for the CDR3 is TGTGCCAGCAGCCAAGATAGCGGACTTTGGAATGAGCAGTTCTTC. Translating it yields CASSQDSGLWNEQFF.

This rearrangement joins TRBV20-1 to TRBJ2-1; 8 bases are shared with TRBD2. The germline gives CDR1 DFQATT, CDR2 SNEGSKA (reference sequence). J gave up 4 bases and V 0 bases, and 5 bases lay outside the gene matches. CDR3 size: 15 residues. The CDR3 loop reads CSAREGSGEYNEQFF. The CDR3 region has the DNA TGCAGTGCTAGAGAGGGTAGCGGGGAGTACAATGAGCAGTTCTTC.

This clonotype has just a few counts. The rearrangement links TRBV10-2 to TRBJ2-5; 9 bases align to TRBD2. Germline values: CDR1 WSHSY, CDR2 SAAADI. The junction had 7 bases not matched to a gene; V was cut back by 6 bases and J by 5 bases. The CDR3 sequence is 14 residues long. The CDR3 spells CASRGSGRPETQYF. The CDR3 region has the DNA TGCGCCAGCAGGGGTAGCGGGAGACCGGAGACCCAGTACTTC.

Ten or more counts support this clonotype. The CDR3 region has the DNA TGTGCCTGGAGTCCAAAGACAGGGACGAACACTGAAGCTTTCTTT. It yields the protein CAWSPKTGTNTEAFF. The rearrangement joins TRBV30 to TRBJ1-1; 7 bases match TRBD1. With 2 bases clipped from V and 1 base from J, the junction kept 7 bases outside the gene matches. Germline values: CDR1 GTSNPN, CDR2 SVGIG (reference sequence). This CDR3 is 15 amino acids long. Combining the CDR3 with reference TRBV30 and TRBJ1-1 gives the whole variable domain SQTIHQWPATLVQPVGSPLSLECTVEGTSNPNLYWYRQAAGRGLQLLFYSVGIGQISSEVPQNLSASRPQDRQFILSSKKLLLSDSGFYLCAWSPKTGTNTEAFFGQGTRLTVV.

This clonotype occurred many times. V usage is TRBV19 and J usage is TRBJ2-7; possibly TRBD2 for D (5 bases). The CDR3 sequence is 13 residues long. Germline lookup yields CDR1 LNHDA and CDR2 SQIVND (reference sequence). V lost 5 bases to trimming and J lost 9 bases, with 17 bases between them. The CDR3 loop reads CASSQDRTSRQYF. The CDR3, as DNA: TGTGCCAGTAGTCAAGACCGGACTTCCCGGCAGTACTTC.

This clonotype was picked up a small number of times. This chain uses TRBV15 with TRBJ2-1; D possibly uses TRBD1 or TRBD2 (7 bases each). Germline CDR1 is LNHNV and CDR2 is YYDKDF (reference sequence). This CDR3 is 19 amino acids long. The V and J ends lost 5 bases and 0 bases respectively, with 23 bases between them. Here the CDR3 reads CATSGRDSIIRSSYNEQFF. The CDR3 nucleotides are TGTGCCACCAGCGGGAGGGACAGCATTATTAGGAGCTCCTACAATGAGCAGTTCTTC.

The V and J genes are TRBV28 and TRBJ1-1, with TRBD1 as a possible D gene (5 bases). The germline V gene encodes CDR1 MDHEN and CDR2 SYDVKM. The CDR3 has 14 residues. V lost 3 bases to trimming and J lost 1 base, with 9 bases between them. The CDR3 region is CASSLGGANTEAFF. The CDR3 DNA reads TGTGCCAGCAGTTTGGGAGGGGCGAACACTGAAGCTTTCTTT.

Only a few counts were recorded for this clonotype. V and J are TRBV29-1 and TRBJ1-2; TRBD1 aligns across 7 bases. Germline-derived CDR1 and CDR2 are SQVTM and ANQGSEA. V gave up 4 bases and J gave up 6 bases; unmatched junction bases: 2. This CDR3 comprises 11 residues. In DNA form, the CDR3 reads TGCAGCGTTGGGGACAGCCATGGCTACACCTTC. Its translation is CSVGDSHGYTF.

This clonotype was counted only a few times. The chain employs TRBV5-4 and TRBJ2-7; tentative D call: TRBD2 (5 bases). This CDR3 contains 15 residues. Germline CDR1 is SGHNT and CDR2 is YYREEE (reference sequence). V lost 3 bases and J lost 2, with 15 bases in between. Written as DNA, the CDR3 is TGTGCCAGCAGCTCCTCGAGCGGAATAACCTACGAGCAGTACTTC. The encoded protein is CASSSSSGITYEQYF.

This clonotype was picked up a small number of times. This chain uses TRBV3-1 with TRBJ2-7, with TRBD1 matching 7 bases. V dropped 8 bases and J dropped 2; count of bases not matched to a gene: 3. The germline gives CDR1 LGHDT, CDR2 YNNKEL (reference sequence). The CDR3 is 12 residues long. Here the CDR3 reads CASSRGTYEQYF. DNA of the CDR3: TGTGCCAGCTCCAGGGGGACCTACGAGCAGTACTTC.

The chain couples TRBV29-1 to TRBJ2-3, with D unclear. Germline CDR1 is SQVTM and CDR2 is ANQGSEA. The V end lost 5 bases, the J end lost 4 bases, and 7 bases lay between the germline ends. This CDR3 spans 11 amino acids. In DNA, the CDR3 is TGCAGCGTTTCACTTTCAGATACGCAGTATTTT. Amino acid sequence: CSVSLSDTQYF.